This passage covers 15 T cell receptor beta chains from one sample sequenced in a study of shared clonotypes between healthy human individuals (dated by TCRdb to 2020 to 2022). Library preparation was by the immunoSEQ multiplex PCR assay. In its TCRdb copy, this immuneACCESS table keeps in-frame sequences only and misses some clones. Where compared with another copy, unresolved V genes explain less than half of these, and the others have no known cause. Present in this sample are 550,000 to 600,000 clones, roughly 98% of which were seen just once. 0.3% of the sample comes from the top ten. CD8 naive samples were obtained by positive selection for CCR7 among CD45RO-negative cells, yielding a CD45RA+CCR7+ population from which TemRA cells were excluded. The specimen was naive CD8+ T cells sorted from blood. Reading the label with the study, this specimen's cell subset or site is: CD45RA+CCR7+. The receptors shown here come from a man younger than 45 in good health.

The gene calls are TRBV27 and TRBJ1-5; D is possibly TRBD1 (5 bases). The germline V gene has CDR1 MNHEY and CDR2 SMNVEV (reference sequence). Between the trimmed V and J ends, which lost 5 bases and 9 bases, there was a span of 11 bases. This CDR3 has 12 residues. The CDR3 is CASSKRGWPQHF. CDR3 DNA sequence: TGTGCCAGCAGTAAAAGGGGTTGGCCCCAGCATTTT.

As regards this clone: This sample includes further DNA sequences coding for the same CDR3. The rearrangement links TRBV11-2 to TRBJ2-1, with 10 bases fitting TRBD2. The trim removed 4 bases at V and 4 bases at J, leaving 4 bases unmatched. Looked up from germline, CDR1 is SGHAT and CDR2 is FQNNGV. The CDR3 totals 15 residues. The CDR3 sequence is CASSSLAGAYNEQFF. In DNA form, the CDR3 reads TGTGCCAGCAGCTCTCTAGCGGGAGCTTACAATGAGCAGTTCTTC.

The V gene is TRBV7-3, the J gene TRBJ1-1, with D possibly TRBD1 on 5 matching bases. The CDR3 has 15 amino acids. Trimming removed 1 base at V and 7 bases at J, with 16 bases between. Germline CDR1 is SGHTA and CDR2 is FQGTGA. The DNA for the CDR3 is TGTGCCAGCAGCTTAATCGTGGGGCAGGCGGGTGAAGCTTTCTTT. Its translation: CASSLIVGQAGEAFF.

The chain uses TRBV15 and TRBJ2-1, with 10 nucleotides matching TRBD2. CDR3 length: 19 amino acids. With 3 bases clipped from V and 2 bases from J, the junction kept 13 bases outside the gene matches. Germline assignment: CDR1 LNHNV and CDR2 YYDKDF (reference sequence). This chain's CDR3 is CATSSGRASGSDAYNEQFF. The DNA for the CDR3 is TGTGCCACCAGCAGCGGAAGGGCTAGCGGGAGTGACGCCTACAATGAGCAGTTCTTC.

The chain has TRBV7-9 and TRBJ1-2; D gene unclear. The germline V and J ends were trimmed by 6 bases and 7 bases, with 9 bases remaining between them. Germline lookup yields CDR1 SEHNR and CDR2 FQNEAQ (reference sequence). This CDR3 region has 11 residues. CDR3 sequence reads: CASSHTGGYTF. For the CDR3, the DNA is TGTGCCAGCAGTCACACGGGTGGCTACACCTTC.

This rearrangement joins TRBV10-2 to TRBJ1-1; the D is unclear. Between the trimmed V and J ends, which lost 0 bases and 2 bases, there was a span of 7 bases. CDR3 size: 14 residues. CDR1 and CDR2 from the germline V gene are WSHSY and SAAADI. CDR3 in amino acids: CASSESWSNTEAFF. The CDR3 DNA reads TGCGCCAGCAGTGAGTCTTGGTCCAACACTGAAGCTTTCTTT.

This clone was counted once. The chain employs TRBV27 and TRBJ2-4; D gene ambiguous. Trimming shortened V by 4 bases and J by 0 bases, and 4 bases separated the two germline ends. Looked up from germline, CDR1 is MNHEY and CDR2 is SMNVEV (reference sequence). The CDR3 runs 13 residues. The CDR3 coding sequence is TGTGCCAGCAGTTCGATAGCCAAAAACATTCAGTACTTC. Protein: CASSSIAKNIQYF.

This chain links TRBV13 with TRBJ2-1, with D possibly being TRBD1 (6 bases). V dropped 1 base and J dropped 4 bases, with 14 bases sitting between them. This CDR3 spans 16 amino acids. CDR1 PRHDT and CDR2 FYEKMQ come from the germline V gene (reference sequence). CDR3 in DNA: TGTGCCAGCAGCTTAGCCGGGGCAGGGGAATACAATGAGCAGTTCTTC. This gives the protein CASSLAGAGEYNEQFF.

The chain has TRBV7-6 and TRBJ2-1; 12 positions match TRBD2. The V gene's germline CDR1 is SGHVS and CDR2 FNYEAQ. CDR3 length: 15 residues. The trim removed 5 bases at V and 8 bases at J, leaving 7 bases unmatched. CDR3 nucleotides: TGTGCCAGCAGCGACAGACTAGCGGGAGCCGATGAGCAGTTCTTC. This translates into CASSDRLAGADEQFF.

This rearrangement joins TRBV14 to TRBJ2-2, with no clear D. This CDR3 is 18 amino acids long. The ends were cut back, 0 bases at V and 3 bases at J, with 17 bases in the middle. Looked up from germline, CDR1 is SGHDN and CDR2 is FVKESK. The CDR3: CASSQDLPPTPHTGELFF. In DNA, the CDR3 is TGTGCCAGCAGCCAAGATCTTCCGCCCACTCCCCACACCGGGGAGCTGTTTTTT.

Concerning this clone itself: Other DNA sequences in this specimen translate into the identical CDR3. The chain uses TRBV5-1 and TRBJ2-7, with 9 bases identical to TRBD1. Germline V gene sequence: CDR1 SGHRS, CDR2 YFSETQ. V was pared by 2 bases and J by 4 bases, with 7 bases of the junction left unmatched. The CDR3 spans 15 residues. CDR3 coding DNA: TGCGCCAGCAGCTTCCGGACAGGGGTGGGTTACGAGCAGTACTTC. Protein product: CASSFRTGVGYEQYF. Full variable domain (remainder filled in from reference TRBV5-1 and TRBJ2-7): KAGVTQTPRYLIKTRGQQVTLSCSPISGHRSVSWYQQTPGQGLQFLFEYFSETQRNKGNFPGRFSGRQFSNSRSEMNVSTLELGDSALYLCASSFRTGVGYEQYFGPGTRLTVT.

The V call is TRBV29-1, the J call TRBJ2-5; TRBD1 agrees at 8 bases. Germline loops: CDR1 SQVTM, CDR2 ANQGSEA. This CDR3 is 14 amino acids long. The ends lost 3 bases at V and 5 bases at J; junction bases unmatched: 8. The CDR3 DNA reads TGCAGCGTTGACGCTTTCAGGGGGCTGGAGACCCAGTACTTC. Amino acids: CSVDAFRGLETQYF.

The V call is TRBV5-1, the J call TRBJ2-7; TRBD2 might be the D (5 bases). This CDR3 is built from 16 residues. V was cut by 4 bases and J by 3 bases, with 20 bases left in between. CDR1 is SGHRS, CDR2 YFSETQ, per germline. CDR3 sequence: CASSLGWEEGRYEQYF. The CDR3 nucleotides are TGCGCCAGCAGCCTGGGGTGGGAAGAGGGCCGCTACGAGCAGTACTTC.

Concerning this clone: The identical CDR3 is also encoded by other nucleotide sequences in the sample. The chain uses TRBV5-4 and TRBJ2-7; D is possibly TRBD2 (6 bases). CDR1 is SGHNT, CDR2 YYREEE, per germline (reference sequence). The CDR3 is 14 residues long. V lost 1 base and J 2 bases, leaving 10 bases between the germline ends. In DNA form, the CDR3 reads TGTGCCAGCAGCTTGAGGGACTCCCCCTACGAGCAGTACTTC. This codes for CASSLRDSPYEQYF.

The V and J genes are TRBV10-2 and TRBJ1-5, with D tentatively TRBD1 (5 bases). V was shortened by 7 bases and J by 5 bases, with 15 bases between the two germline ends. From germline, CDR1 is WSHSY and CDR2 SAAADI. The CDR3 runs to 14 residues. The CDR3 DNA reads TGCGCCAGCAATGGGGCCGGGGACGATCAGCCCCAGCATTTT. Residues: CASNGAGDDQPQHF.